Listed below are T cell receptor beta chains from one sample, sequenced in a study of blood T cell repertoires in COVID-19. Assay used: immunoSEQ multiplex PCR; TCRdb lists only in-frame clones, some missing. The data hold some 35,000 clones, with about four fifths observed a single time. What was sequenced was peripheral blood. These receptor sequences come from a man older than 75 with active or convalescent COVID-19. CDR3s include the opening cysteine and the closing phenylalanine or tryptophan. Fields, in order: J gene, D gene, V gene, clone size, CDR3 DNA, CDR3 protein. A D gene is named only where the DNA matches it firmly. Size is omitted from some rows. Given values are once, few, many or a class for expanded clones.

>TRBJ2-7|.|TRBV9|.
TGTGCCAGCAGCCCCCGGGATCAACCCTACGAGCAGTACTTC
CASSPRDQPYEQYF
>TRBJ1-2|TRBD1|TRBV7-8|.
TGTGCCAGCAGCTTAGCCGGGACAGGGGGCCTTGGCTACACCTTC
CASSLAGTGGLGYTF
>TRBJ2-3|.|TRBV27|.
TGTGCCAGCAGTTCGGGCAGGGAATTAGGCATAGATACGCAGTATTTT
CASSSGRELGIDTQYF
>TRBJ1-5|.|TRBV6-1|.
TGTGCCAGCAGTGAAAACCCCAGGGACAATCAGCCCCAGCATTTT
CASSENPRDNQPQHF
>TRBJ2-2|.|TRBV19|.
TGTGCCAGTAGTCCGACCTCGACAGGATCGAACACCGGGGAGCTGTTTTTT
CASSPTSTGSNTGELFF
>TRBJ2-7|.|TRBV6-6|.
TGTGCCAGCAGTTACTCTCATGGGGCGCTATCCTACGAGCAGTACTTC
CASSYSHGALSYEQYF
>TRBJ2-4|.|TRBV3-1/TRBV3-2|once
TGTGCCAGCAGCCAAGGAGGCAGTAACATTCAGTACTTC
CASSQGGSNIQYF
>TRBJ2-2|.|TRBV18|.
TGTGCCAGCTCACCATTCTCTCGGGAAGGGAACACCGGGGAGCTGTTTTTT
CASSPFSREGNTGELFF
>TRBJ2-2|.|TRBV3-1/TRBV3-2|.
TGTGCCAGCAGCCAAGACCTAGACACCGGGGAGCTGTTTTTT
CASSQDLDTGELFF
>TRBJ2-4|.|TRBV7-2|.
TGTGCCAGCAGCTTAGGCTCGGGATCCAAAAACATTCAGTACTTC
CASSLGSGSKNIQYF
>TRBJ2-3|.|TRBV7-2|once
TGTGCCAGCAGCTTAGCATTAGGGGCGTCAGATACGCAGTATTTT
CASSLALGASDTQYF
>TRBJ2-3|.|TRBV5-1|.
TGCGCCAGCAGCTACGGGGGCACAGATACGCAGTATTTT
CASSYGGTDTQYF
>TRBJ2-1|TRBD2|TRBV6-5|.
TGTGCCAGCAGTTACGAGAGCGGGATATACAATGAGCAGTTCTTC
CASSYESGIYNEQFF
>TRBJ1-1|TRBD1|TRBV6-6|.
TGTGCCAGCAGAGAGCACATTACGACAGGGACGGAAGCTTTCTTT
CASREHITTGTEAFF
>TRBJ2-1|TRBD2|TRBV10-3|.
TGTGCCATCAGTGAGATTGGACTAGCCTACAATGAGCAGTTCTTC
CAISEIGLAYNEQFF
>TRBJ2-7|.|TRBV5-6|.
TGTGCCAGCAGCTCCTACAGGGTCGATAGAAACGAGCAGTACTTC
CASSSYRVDRNEQYF